What follows are 30 T cell receptor beta chains derived from one specimen sequenced in a study of blood T cell repertoires in COVID-19. Produced via immunoSEQ multiplex PCR; TCRdb's table is partial and in-frame only. Here the sample spans 200,000 to 250,000 clones, 70% to 90% being singletons. Specimen: peripheral blood. The receptors derive from a man aged 25-45 years with COVID-19, enrolled during active disease.

A few counts support this clone. In nucleotides, the CDR3 is TGTGCCAGCAGTGGATGGGGGGATCTTAGTGAAAAACTGTTTTTT. Protein sequence: CASSGWGDLSEKLFF. The chain links TRBV2 to TRBJ1-4; tentatively, D is TRBD1 (5 bases). CDR3 length equals 15 residues. Germline V CDR1 and CDR2: SNHLY, FYNNEI. V gave up 4 bases and J gave up 7 bases, with 16 bases separating them.

The rearrangement links TRBV5-1 to TRBJ1-6, with D hard to call. The germline CDR1 and CDR2 sequences are SGHRS and YFSETQ. CDR3 length equals 16 residues. V was shortened by 4 bases and J by 0 bases, with 11 bases between the two germline ends. The CDR3 sequence is CASSPVLSSYNSPLHF. For the CDR3, the DNA is TGCGCCAGCAGCCCTGTTCTGAGCTCCTATAATTCACCCCTCCACTTT.

CDR3 in amino acids: CASRSFRGRSYEQYF. As DNA, the CDR3 is TGTGCCAGCCGGTCCTTTAGGGGGCGAAGTTACGAGCAGTACTTC. The V call is TRBV2, the J call TRBJ2-7; 7 nucleotides line up with TRBD1. The germline V gene has CDR1 SNHLY and CDR2 FYNNEI. V lost 8 bases to trimming and J lost 4 bases; unmatched junction nucleotides: 14. The CDR3 runs 15 residues.

The chain couples TRBV6-5 to TRBJ2-2; TRBD2 agrees at 7 bases. V was pared by 8 bases and J by 2 bases, with 8 bases of the junction left unmatched. The CDR3 has 15 amino acids. The germline gives CDR1 MNHEY, CDR2 SVGAGI. CDR3 protein: CASYRGTTNTGELFF. Here the CDR3 DNA reads TGTGCCAGCTACCGGGGGACTACCAACACCGGGGAGCTGTTTTTT.

The chain combines TRBV27 with TRBJ1-2, with 8 bases that match TRBD1. CDR3 length: 14 residues. Germline CDR1 reads MNHEY; CDR2 reads SMNVEV (reference sequence). The junction had 3 bases not matched to a gene; V was cut back by 2 bases and J by 4 bases. In DNA form, the CDR3 reads TGTGCCAGCAGTTTAAGAGGGACAGGCTATGGCTACACCTTC. Its translation: CASSLRGTGYGYTF.

The CDR3 DNA reads as TGTGCCAGCAGCTTGGTCCTAGCGGACCTCGAGCAGTACTTC. Its translation is CASSLVLADLEQYF. The rearrangement links TRBV5-6 to TRBJ2-7; 7 bases match TRBD2. Germline CDR1 reads SGHDT; CDR2 reads YYEEEE. The CDR3 consists of 14 residues. The V gene end was trimmed by 0 bases and the J gene end by 6 bases; junction bases not matched to a gene: 6.

The V gene is TRBV18, the J gene TRBJ1-5; D might be TRBD1 (5 bases). This CDR3 contains 14 residues. Germline assignment: CDR1 KGHSH and CDR2 LQKENI. Trimming removed 0 bases at V and 4 bases at J, with 7 bases between. The CDR3 region has the DNA TGTGCCAGCTCACCACCCCAGGGTAATCAGCCCCAGCATTTT. Translating it yields CASSPPQGNQPQHF.

The rearrangement uses TRBV15 and TRBJ1-1, with D maybe TRBD1 (5 bases). The CDR3 consists of 15 residues. The germline gives CDR1 LNHNV, CDR2 YYDKDF (reference sequence). V dropped 2 bases and J dropped 2 bases, with 12 bases sitting between them. CDR3 residues: CATSRSGSLNTEAFF. The CDR3 nucleotides are TGTGCCACCAGCAGATCAGGGTCACTCAACACTGAAGCTTTCTTT.

This rearrangement joins TRBV4-1 to TRBJ2-1, with D possibly matching TRBD1 (7 bases). Germline V CDR1 and CDR2: MGHRA, YSYEKL. The ends were cut back, 0 bases at V and 8 bases at J, with 20 bases in the middle. The CDR3 covers 17 residues. CDR3 bases: TGCGCCAGCAGCCAAGAAGGTGCGGGGACAGAGGGCCATGAGCAGTTCTTC. Translated: CASSQEGAGTEGHEQFF.

The gene calls are TRBV29-1 and TRBJ1-2; D possibly corresponds to TRBD1 (5 bases). The CDR3 length is 13 residues. The germline V gene has CDR1 SQVTM and CDR2 ANQGSEA. V lost 6 bases to trimming and J lost 3 bases, with 14 bases between them. This CDR3 reads CSVATGADYGYTF. CDR3 nucleotides: TGCAGCGTGGCCACAGGAGCTGACTATGGCTACACCTTC.

This sequence joins TRBV7-9 and TRBJ2-1, with TRBD2 matching over 15 bases. The CDR3 has 18 residues. Germline CDR1 SEHNR, CDR2 FQNEAQ (reference sequence). V gave up 5 bases and J gave up 4 bases; unmatched junction bases: 9. CDR3: CASSPPGTSGGHYNEQFF. Here the CDR3 DNA reads TGTGCCAGCAGCCCCCCCGGGACTAGCGGGGGGCATTACAATGAGCAGTTCTTC. Combining the CDR3 with reference TRBV7-9 and TRBJ2-1 gives the whole variable domain DTGVSQNPRHKITKRGQNVTFRCDPISEHNRLYWYRQTLGQGPEFLTYFQNEAQLEKSRLLSDRFSAERPKGSFSTLEIQRTEQGDSAMYLCASSPPGTSGGHYNEQFFGPGTRLTVL.

In this sample, this clone turned up once. The chain links TRBV18 to TRBJ1-4; possible D gene TRBD1, 5 bases. The length of the CDR3 is 15 residues. Germline loops: CDR1 KGHSH, CDR2 LQKENI. V was pared by 3 bases and J by 7 bases, with 15 bases between. The CDR3 nucleotides read TGTGCCAGCTCACCTGGGTCGGGGGAACGTGAAAAACTGTTTTTT. As protein: CASSPGSGEREKLFF. The full variable domain, in which reference TRBV18 and TRBJ1-4 provide the parts outside the CDR3, is NAGVMQNPRHLVRRRGQEARLRCSPMKGHSHVYWYRQLPEEGLKFMVYLQKENIIDESGMPKERFSAEFPKEGPSILRIQQVVRGDSAAYFCASSPGSGEREKLFFGSGTQLSVL.

Only one count was recorded for this clone. The chain combines TRBV5-1 with TRBJ1-1, with D perhaps matching TRBD1 (6 bases). Trimming stripped 5 bases from V and 6 bases from J, with 20 bases between. This CDR3 spans 15 amino acids. From germline, CDR1 is SGHRS and CDR2 YFSETQ. DNA for the CDR3: TGCGCCAGCAGATATGAACAGGGAAGCGGGGCTGAAGCTTTCTTT. It translates to CASRYEQGSGAEAFF.

V and J are TRBV6-2 or TRBV6-3 and TRBJ2-1; 10 bases are a match to TRBD1. This CDR3 has 15 residues. Germline loops: CDR1 MNHEY, CDR2 SVGEGT. V gave up 3 bases and J gave up 13 bases; unmatched junction bases: 12. The CDR3 is CASSYYLRGTGVQFF. The CDR3 nucleotides are TGTGCCAGCAGTTATTACCTACGTGGGACAGGGGTCCAGTTCTTC.

The chain uses TRBV6-1 and TRBJ2-7; 7 bases align to TRBD2. Per germline, CDR1 MNHNS and CDR2 SASEGT. This CDR3 contains 16 residues. V lost 1 base, J lost 0 bases, and 6 bases stayed unmatched. CDR3 residues: CASSEDSGGDSYEQYF. The CDR3 coding sequence is TGTGCCAGCAGTGAAGATTCGGGGGGTGACTCCTACGAGCAGTACTTC.

V is TRBV12-5 and J is TRBJ1-5; D possibly corresponds to TRBD1 (5 bases). The CDR3 runs to 13 residues. V lost 5 bases and J 4 bases, leaving 9 bases between the germline ends. In germline, CDR1 is LGHNT, CDR2 FRNRAP. CDR3 residues: CASGVRVNQPQHF. For the CDR3, the DNA is TGTGCTAGTGGTGTCAGGGTAAATCAGCCCCAGCATTTT.

The chain uses TRBV2 and TRBJ1-1, with 7 bases matching TRBD1. Germline assignment: CDR1 SNHLY and CDR2 FYNNEI. CDR3 length: 13 residues. Germline trimming cut 6 bases from V and 5 bases from J; bases unmatched to any gene: 6. The CDR3 protein is CASSRDSETEAFF. The DNA for the CDR3 is TGTGCCAGCAGCCGGGACAGTGAAACTGAAGCTTTCTTT.

This clone has a single count. The chain uses TRBV15 and TRBJ1-4; TRBD1 matches at 7 bases. The germline V gene encodes CDR1 LNHNV and CDR2 YYDKDF (reference sequence). The CDR3 extends over 19 amino acids. V was pared by 1 base and J by 4 bases, with 15 bases of the junction left unmatched. The CDR3 region is CATSRVVPDRLSHNEKLFF. CDR3 sequence (DNA): TGTGCCACCAGCAGAGTAGTTCCGGACAGGCTATCGCATAATGAAAAACTGTTTTTT.

The chain combines TRBV7-3 with TRBJ2-3; D may be TRBD1 (6 bases). Trimming removed 1 base from V and 3 bases from J, with 11 bases in between. The CDR3 spans 15 residues. From germline, CDR1 is SGHTA and CDR2 FQGTGA. The DNA of the CDR3 is TGTGCCAGCAGCTTAAGGGGCAGGGGAACAGATACGCAGTATTTT. Translating it yields CASSLRGRGTDTQYF.

The rearrangement uses TRBV6-6 and TRBJ2-7; TRBD1 matches 9 bases. V shed 0 bases, J shed 6 bases, and the junction held 3 bases outside the gene matches. The CDR3 has 14 amino acids. CDR1 is MNHNY and CDR2 is SVGAGI in the germline V gene (reference sequence). The CDR3: CASSYSSTGGEQYF. The CDR3 nucleotides read TGTGCCAGCAGTTACTCTTCGACAGGGGGCGAGCAGTACTTC.

The rearrangement links TRBV4-1 to TRBJ1-5; the match to TRBD1 covers 9 bases. Trimming took 3 bases from V and 6 from J; bases not matched to a gene: 15. Germline V gene lookup returns CDR1 MGHRA and CDR2 YSYEKL. This CDR3 comprises 18 residues. CDR3 region: CASSQSAPGQGFGQPQHF. The DNA of the CDR3 is TGCGCCAGCAGCCAGTCAGCACCGGGACAGGGTTTTGGTCAGCCCCAGCATTTT.

The chain is built from TRBV7-8 and TRBJ2-5; no reliable D call. V lost 5 bases to trimming and J lost 5 bases, with 9 bases between them. The V gene's germline CDR1 is SGHVS and CDR2 FQNEAQ. This CDR3 has 12 amino acids. In nucleotides, the CDR3 is TGTGCCAGCAGCCCCCGGCGGGAGACCCAGTACTTC. It translates to CASSPRRETQYF.

The J gene is TRBJ1-1, the V gene TRBV7-8, with TRBD1 identical over 7 bases. This CDR3 is built from 12 residues. With V trimmed by 4 bases and J by 8 bases, 4 bases remained unmatched. CDR1 is SGHVS and CDR2 is FQNEAQ in the germline V gene. This chain's CDR3 is CASSSRDSEAFF. CDR3 coding DNA: TGTGCCAGCAGCTCCCGGGACAGCGAAGCTTTCTTT.

This chain links TRBV7-2 with TRBJ2-7; TRBD2 matches at 8 bases. The CDR3 sequence is 15 residues long. Looked up from germline, CDR1 is SGHTA and CDR2 is FQGNSA. V lost 3 bases, J lost 0 bases, and 4 bases stayed unmatched. The CDR3 reads CASSLSGGDSYEQYF. DNA of the CDR3: TGTGCCAGCAGCTTGAGCGGGGGCGACTCCTACGAGCAGTACTTC.

J is TRBJ2-6 and V is TRBV9; possible D gene TRBD1, 6 bases. V was trimmed by 4 bases and J by 0 bases, leaving 14 bases between them. The germline CDR1 and CDR2 sequences are SGDLS and YYNGEE. This CDR3 contains 17 residues. The CDR3 DNA reads TGTGCCAGCAGCACCCGGACAGTAGACTCTGGGGCCAACGTCCTGACTTTC. Translated: CASSTRTVDSGANVLTF.

This clone occurred once. The chain recombines TRBV3-1 (or the pseudogene TRBV3-2) with TRBJ2-2; D is unresolved. Germline lookup yields CDR1 LGHDT and CDR2 YNNKEL (reference sequence). The CDR3 extends over 12 amino acids. The V end lost 3 bases, the J end lost 8 bases, and 7 bases lay between the germline ends. CDR3 bases: TGTGCCAGCAGCCATTCCGCGGGGGAGCTGTTTTTT. It translates to CASSHSAGELFF.

The chain is built from TRBV5-1 and TRBJ1-4; weak D call: TRBD1 (6 bases). The CDR3 contains 15 residues. Trimming removed 0 bases at V and 7 bases at J, with 13 bases between. CDR1 and CDR2 from the germline V gene are SGHRS and YFSETQ. CDR3: CASSLATTGFEKLFF. The CDR3 DNA reads TGCGCCAGCAGCTTGGCGACAACAGGGTTTGAAAAACTGTTTTTT.

CDR3 protein: CASSYIAGLYNEQFF. The CDR3 nucleotides read TGTGCCAGCAGTTATATTGCGGGGCTCTATAATGAGCAGTTCTTC. The rearrangement uses TRBV6-2 or TRBV6-3 and TRBJ2-1; D might be TRBD2 (6 bases). CDR1 is MNHEY and CDR2 is SVGEGT in the germline V gene. The CDR3 runs 15 residues. Trimming removed 3 bases at V and 7 bases at J, with 16 bases between.

This clone was seen a handful of times. The chain uses TRBV6-5 and TRBJ1-2, with 8 nucleotides matching TRBD1. The CDR3 has 15 residues. Germline lookup yields CDR1 MNHEY and CDR2 SVGAGI. V lost 7 bases, J lost 0 bases, and 7 bases stayed unmatched. Here the CDR3 reads CASNQLQGANYGYTF. In DNA form, the CDR3 reads TGTGCCAGCAACCAATTACAGGGGGCTAACTATGGCTACACCTTC.

The chain combines TRBV28 with TRBJ2-7, with D possibly matching TRBD1 (6 bases). The CDR3 runs 16 residues. V lost 5 bases and J 2 bases, leaving 19 bases between the germline ends. Germline V gene lookup returns CDR1 MDHEN and CDR2 SYDVKM. The CDR3 coding sequence is TGTGCCAGCAGTACCACCCGGACAGCCCTTACCTACGAGCAGTACTTC. Translated: CASSTTRTALTYEQYF. The full variable domain, rest sourced from reference TRBV28 and TRBJ2-7, is DVKVTQSSRYLVKRTGEKVFLECVQDMDHENMFWYRQDPGLGLRLIYFSYDVKMKEKGDIPEGYSVSREKKERFSLILESASTNQTSMYLCASSTTRTALTYEQYFGPGTRLTVT.